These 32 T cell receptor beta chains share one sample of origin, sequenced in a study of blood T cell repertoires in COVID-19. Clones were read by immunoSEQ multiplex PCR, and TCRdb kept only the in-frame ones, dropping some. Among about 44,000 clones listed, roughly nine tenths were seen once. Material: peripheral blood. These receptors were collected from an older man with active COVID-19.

The CDR3: CASSPDPQGLYSPLHF. The DNA for the CDR3 is TGTGCCAGCTCACCCGACCCACAGGGCCTATATTCACCCCTCCACTTT. The chain is built from TRBV18 and TRBJ1-6, with a tentative D call TRBD1 (6 bases). V shed 3 bases and J shed 8 bases, with 17 bases lying between them. The CDR3 runs 16 residues. The germline V gene has CDR1 KGHSH and CDR2 LQKENI.

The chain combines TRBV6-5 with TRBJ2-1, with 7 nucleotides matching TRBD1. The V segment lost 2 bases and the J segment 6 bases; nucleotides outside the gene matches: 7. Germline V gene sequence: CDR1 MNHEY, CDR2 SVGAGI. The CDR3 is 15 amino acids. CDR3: CASSYEQGISNEQFF. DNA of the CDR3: TGTGCCAGCAGTTACGAACAGGGGATCAGCAATGAGCAGTTCTTC.

The CDR3, as DNA: TGTGCCAGCAATATTGGCAAGGGCTACACCTTC. It yields the protein CASNIGKGYTF. This rearrangement joins TRBV5-6 to TRBJ1-2, with D unresolved. Germline CDR1 and CDR2: SGHDT and YYEEEE. CDR3 length: 11 amino acids. Trimming shortened V by 6 bases and J by 8 bases, and 11 bases separated the two germline ends.

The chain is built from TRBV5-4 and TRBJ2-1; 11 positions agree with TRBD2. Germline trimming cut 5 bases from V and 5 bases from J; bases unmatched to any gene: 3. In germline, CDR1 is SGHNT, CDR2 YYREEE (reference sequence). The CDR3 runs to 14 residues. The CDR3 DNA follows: TGTGCCAGCAGGTTAGCGGGGGGGGACAATGAGCAGTTCTTC. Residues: CASRLAGGDNEQFF.

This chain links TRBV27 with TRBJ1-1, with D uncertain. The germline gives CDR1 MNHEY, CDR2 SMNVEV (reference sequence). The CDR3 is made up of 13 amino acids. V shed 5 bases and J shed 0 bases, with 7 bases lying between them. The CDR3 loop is CASSTDMNTEAFF. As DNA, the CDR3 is TGTGCCAGCAGTACCGACATGAACACTGAAGCTTTCTTT.

The CDR3: CASSSWTSGGTYEQYF. The CDR3 coding sequence is TGTGCCAGCAGCTCTTGGACTAGCGGGGGGACCTACGAGCAGTACTTC. The chain employs TRBV5-4 and TRBJ2-7, with TRBD2 identical over 14 bases. The CDR3 has 16 residues. Per germline, CDR1 SGHNT and CDR2 YYREEE (reference sequence). V trimming: 3 bases; J trimming: 2 bases; junction bases outside the gene matches: 4.

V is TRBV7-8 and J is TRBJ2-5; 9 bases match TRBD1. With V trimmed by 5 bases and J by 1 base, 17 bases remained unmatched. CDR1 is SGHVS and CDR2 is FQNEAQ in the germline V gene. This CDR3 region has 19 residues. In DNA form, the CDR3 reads TGTGCCAGCAGCCGCAGAACAGGGGGCACCGGACATCCCCAAGAGACCCAGTACTTC. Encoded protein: CASSRRTGGTGHPQETQYF.

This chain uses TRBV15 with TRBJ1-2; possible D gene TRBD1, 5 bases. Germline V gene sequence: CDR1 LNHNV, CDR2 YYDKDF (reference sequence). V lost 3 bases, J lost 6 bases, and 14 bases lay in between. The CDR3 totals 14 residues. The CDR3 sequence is CATSRPGKEDGYTF. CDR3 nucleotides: TGTGCCACCAGCAGGCCAGGGAAAGAGGATGGCTACACCTTC.

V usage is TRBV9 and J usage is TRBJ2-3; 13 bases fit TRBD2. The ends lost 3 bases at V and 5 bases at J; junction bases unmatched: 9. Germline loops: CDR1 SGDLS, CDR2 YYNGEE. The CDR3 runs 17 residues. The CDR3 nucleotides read TGTGCCAGCAGCGCCCGACTAGCGGGGGGTCGTGAAGATACGCAGTATTTT. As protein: CASSARLAGGREDTQYF.

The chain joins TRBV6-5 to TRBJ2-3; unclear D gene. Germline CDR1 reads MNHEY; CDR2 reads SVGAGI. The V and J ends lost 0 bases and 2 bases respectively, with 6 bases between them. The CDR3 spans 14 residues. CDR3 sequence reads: CASSYSFYTDTQYF. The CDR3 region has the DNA TGTGCCAGCAGTTACTCGTTCTACACAGATACGCAGTATTTT.

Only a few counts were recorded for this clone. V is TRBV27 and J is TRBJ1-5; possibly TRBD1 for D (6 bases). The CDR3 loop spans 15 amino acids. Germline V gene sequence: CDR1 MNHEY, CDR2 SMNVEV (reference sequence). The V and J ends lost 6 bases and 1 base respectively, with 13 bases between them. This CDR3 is CASRQGGWSNQPQHF. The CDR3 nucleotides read TGTGCCAGCAGGCAAGGGGGTTGGAGCAATCAGCCCCAGCATTTT.

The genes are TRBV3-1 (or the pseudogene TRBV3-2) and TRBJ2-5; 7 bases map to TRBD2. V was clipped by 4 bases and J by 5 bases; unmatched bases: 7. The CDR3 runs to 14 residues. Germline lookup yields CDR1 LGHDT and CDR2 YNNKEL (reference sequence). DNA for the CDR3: TGTGCCAGCAGCCCTAGCGGTAAAAGGGAGACCCAGTACTTC. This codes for CASSPSGKRETQYF.

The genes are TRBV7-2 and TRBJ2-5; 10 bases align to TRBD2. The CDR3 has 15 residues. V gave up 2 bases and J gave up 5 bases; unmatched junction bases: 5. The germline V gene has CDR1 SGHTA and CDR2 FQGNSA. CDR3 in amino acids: CASSLSVAGGETQYF. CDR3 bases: TGTGCCAGCAGCTTAAGCGTAGCGGGGGGTGAGACCCAGTACTTC.

CDR3: CASSESYREYSNQPQHF. The DNA of the CDR3 is TGTGCCAGCAGTGAGTCGTACAGGGAATATAGCAATCAGCCCCAGCATTTT. The chain carries TRBV6-1 and TRBJ1-5, with TRBD1 as a possible D gene (6 bases). V dropped 3 bases and J dropped 0 bases, with 15 bases sitting between them. CDR1 is MNHNS, CDR2 SASEGT, per germline. The CDR3 is 17 amino acids.

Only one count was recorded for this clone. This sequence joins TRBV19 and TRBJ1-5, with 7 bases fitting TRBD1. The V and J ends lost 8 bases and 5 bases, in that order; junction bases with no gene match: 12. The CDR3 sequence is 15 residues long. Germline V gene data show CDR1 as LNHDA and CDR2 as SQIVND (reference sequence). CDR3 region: CASLSRQGAYQPQHF. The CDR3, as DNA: TGTGCCAGTCTCAGCCGACAGGGCGCGTATCAGCCCCAGCATTTT.

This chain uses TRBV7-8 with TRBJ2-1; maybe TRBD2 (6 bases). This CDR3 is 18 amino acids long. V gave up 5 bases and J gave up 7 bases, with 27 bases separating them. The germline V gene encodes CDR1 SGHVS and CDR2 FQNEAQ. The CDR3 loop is CASSITVSGTTFGNEQFF. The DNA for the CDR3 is TGTGCCAGCAGCATAACCGTTAGCGGAACTACGTTCGGAAATGAGCAGTTCTTC.

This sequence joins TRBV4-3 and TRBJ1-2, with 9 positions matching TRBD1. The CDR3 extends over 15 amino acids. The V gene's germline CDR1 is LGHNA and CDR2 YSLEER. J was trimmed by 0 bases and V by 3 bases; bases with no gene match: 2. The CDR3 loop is CASSHDRGANYGYTF. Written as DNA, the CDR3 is TGCGCCAGCAGCCACGACAGGGGGGCTAACTATGGCTACACCTTC.

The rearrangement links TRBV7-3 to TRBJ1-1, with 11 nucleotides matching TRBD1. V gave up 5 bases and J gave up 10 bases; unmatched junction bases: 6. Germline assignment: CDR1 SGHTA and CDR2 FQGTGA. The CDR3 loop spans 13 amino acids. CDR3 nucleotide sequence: TGTGCCAGCAGCCCGGACAGGGGGCTTGGAGCTTTCTTT. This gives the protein CASSPDRGLGAFF.

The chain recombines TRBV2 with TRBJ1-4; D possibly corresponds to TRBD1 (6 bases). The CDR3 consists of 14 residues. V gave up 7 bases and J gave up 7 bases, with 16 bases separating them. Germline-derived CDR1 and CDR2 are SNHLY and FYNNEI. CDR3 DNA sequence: TGTGCCAGCATGGGAGAACAGGGAACTGAAAAACTGTTTTTT. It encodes CASMGEQGTEKLFF.

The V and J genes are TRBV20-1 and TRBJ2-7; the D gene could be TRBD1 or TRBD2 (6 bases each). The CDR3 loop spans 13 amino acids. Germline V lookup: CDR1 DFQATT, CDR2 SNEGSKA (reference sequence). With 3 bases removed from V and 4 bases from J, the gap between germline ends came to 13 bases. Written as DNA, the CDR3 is TGCAGTGCTAGTGGGGGGCCCTCTTACGAGCAGTACTTC. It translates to CSASGGPSYEQYF.

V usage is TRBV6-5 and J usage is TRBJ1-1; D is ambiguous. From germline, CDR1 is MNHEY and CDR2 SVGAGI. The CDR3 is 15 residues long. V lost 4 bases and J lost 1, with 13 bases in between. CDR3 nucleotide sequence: TGTGCCAGCAGTTTTGGCCGGACTCGGAACACTGAAGCTTTCTTT. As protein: CASSFGRTRNTEAFF.

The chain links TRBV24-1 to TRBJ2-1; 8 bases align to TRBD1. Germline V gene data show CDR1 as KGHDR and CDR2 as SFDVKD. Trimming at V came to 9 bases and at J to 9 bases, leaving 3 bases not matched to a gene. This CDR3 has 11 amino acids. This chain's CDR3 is CATGRGLEQFF. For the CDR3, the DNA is TGTGCCACCGGCAGGGGGCTTGAGCAGTTCTTC.

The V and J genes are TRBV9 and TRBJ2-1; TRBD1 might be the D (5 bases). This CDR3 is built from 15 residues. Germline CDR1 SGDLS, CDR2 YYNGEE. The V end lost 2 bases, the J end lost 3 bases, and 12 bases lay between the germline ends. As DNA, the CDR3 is TGTGCCAGCAGCGTCTCGACAGAGATCTACAATGAGCAGTTCTTC. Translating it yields CASSVSTEIYNEQFF.

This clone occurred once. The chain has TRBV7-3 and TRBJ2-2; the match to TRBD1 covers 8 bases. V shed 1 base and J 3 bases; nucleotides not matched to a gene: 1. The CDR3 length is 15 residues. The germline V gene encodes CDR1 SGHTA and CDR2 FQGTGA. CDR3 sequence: CASSLMGQDTGELFF. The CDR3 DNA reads TGTGCCAGCAGCTTAATGGGACAGGACACCGGGGAGCTGTTTTTT.

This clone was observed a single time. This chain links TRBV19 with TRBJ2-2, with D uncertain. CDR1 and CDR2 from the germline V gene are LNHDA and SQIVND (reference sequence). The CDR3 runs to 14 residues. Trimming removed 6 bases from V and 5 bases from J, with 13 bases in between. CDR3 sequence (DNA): TGTGCCAGTAGCATGAGACAAGGAACCGGGGAGCTGTTTTTT. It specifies CASSMRQGTGELFF.

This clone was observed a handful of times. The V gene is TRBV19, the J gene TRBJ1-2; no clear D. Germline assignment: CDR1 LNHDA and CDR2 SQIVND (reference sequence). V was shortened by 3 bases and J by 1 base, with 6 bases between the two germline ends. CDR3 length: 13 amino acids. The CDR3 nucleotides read TGTGCCAGTAGTATGGGGAGTAACTATGGCTACACCTTC. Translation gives CASSMGSNYGYTF.

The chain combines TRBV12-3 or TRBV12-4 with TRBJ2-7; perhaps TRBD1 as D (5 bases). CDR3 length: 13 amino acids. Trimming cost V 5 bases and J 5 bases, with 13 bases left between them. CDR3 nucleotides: TGTGCCAGCAGTCTTACTGGGGCAGACGAGCAGTACTTC. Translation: CASSLTGADEQYF.

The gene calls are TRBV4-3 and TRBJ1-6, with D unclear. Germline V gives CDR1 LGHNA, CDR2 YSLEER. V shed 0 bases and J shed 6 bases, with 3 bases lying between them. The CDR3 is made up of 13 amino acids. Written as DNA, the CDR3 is TGCGCCAGCAGCCAAGACAGTAATTCACCCCTCCACTTT. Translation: CASSQDSNSPLHF.

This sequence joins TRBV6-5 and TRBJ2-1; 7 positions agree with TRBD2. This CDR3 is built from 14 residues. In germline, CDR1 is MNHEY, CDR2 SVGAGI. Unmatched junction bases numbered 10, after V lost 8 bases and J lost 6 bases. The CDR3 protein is CASRAGEGLNEQFF. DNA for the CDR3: TGTGCCAGCCGCGCTGGGGAGGGCCTCAATGAGCAGTTCTTC.

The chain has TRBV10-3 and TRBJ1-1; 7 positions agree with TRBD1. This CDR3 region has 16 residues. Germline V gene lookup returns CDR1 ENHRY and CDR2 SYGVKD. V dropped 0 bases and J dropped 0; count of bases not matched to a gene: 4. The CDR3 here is CAISESMGQLNTEAFF. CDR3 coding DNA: TGTGCCATCAGTGAGTCGATGGGACAGTTGAACACTGAAGCTTTCTTT.

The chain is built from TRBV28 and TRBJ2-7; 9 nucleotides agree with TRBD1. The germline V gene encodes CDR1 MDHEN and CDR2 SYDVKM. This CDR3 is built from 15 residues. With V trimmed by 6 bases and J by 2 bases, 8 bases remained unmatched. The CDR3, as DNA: TGTGCCAGCAGCCGCCCCCGGGACAGGGCCTACGAGCAGTACTTC. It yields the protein CASSRPRDRAYEQYF.

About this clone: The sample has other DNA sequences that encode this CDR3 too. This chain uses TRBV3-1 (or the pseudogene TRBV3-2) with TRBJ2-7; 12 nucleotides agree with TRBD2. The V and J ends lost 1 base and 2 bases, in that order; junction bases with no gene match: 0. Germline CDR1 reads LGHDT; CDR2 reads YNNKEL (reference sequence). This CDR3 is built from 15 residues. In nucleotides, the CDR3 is TGTGCCAGCAGCCAAGCTAGCGGGGGGGCCTACGAGCAGTACTTC. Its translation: CASSQASGGAYEQYF.